This TCR beta chain was profiled in a study of response to subunit inactivated influenza vaccine. In regard to this clonotype: The antigen is undetermined.

One entry per CDR3 protein, called by TCRdb with MiXCR from the RT-PCR reads. The data hold a few hundred thousand distinct CDR3 sequences, with 21% observed a single time. Notes on the study in general: Authors proposed each seasonal influenza vaccination draws in few new T cells.

This TCR came from a man aged 50 to 69 who received an inactivated influenza vaccine. Sequenced material: PBMCs from blood, taken about 20 months after vaccination.

The CDR3 here is CASSEGSNTEAFF. CDR3 in DNA: TGCGCCAGCAGTGAAGGGTCGAACACTGAAGCTTTCTTT. This rearrangement joins TRBV5-1 to TRBJ1-1; the D is unclear. The V end lost 5 bases, the J end lost 1 base, and 9 bases lay between the germline ends. CDR3 length equals 13 residues. Looked up from germline, CDR1 is SGHRS and CDR2 is YFSETQ.